These T cell receptor beta chains were read from a single sample in a study of early T cells in non-severe SARS-CoV-2 infection. TCRdb reanalysed the 5' RACE reads using MiXCR and keeps one entry per CDR3 protein. The data hold 50,000 or so distinct CDR3 sequences, with around 4% observed a single time. Sequenced material: whole blood. The origin of the receptors is an adult who was a healthcare worker with PCR-confirmed SARS-CoV-2 infection or an uninfected control (not recorded which). CDR3s leave out the opening cysteine and the closing phenylalanine or tryptophan. The listing skips clone size in some rows; elsewhere it reads once, few, many or a size class.

j_call cdr3_length clone_size v_call cdr3_aa
TRBJ2-2 11 NA TRBV5-1 ASSLGATGELF
TRBJ2-2 12 many TRBV20-1 SARVVRGTGELF
TRBJ1-1 11 few TRBV10-3 ALRAGRDTEAF
TRBJ1-2 13 many TRBV20-1 SARDLRGEGYGYT
TRBJ1-4 12 many TRBV19 ASTRDRGPEKLF
TRBJ1-1 11 many TRBV11-1 ASSFGPNTEAF
TRBJ2-3 15 NA TRBV7-8 TSSLDEVGTGTDTQY
TRBJ2-1 15 many TRBV7-2 ASSPYPVLSSYNEQF
TRBJ2-1 11 many TRBV2 ASSDAPKNEQF
TRBJ1-6 15 many TRBV19 ASSMDLGRAYNSPLH
TRBJ2-1 15 few TRBV6-5 ASSSSPWQAVNNEQF
TRBJ2-1 15 many TRBV7-6 ASSPILAKSGYNEQF
TRBJ1-6 11 many TRBV10-3 AIRPAEDSPLH
TRBJ2-7 9 few TRBV20-1 SARDKREQY
TRBJ2-3 13 many TRBV6-1 AVQGASYGTDTQY
TRBJ2-5 14 many TRBV7-9 ASSPKLAGRQETQY
TRBJ2-2 13 many TRBV7-3 ASSPGTANTGELF
TRBJ1-1 11 few TRBV18 ASSGDVNTEAF
TRBJ1-1 11 many TRBV7-9 ASSPPARFEAF
TRBJ2-7 10 few TRBV6-1 ASSPASSEQY
TRBJ2-5 11 many TRBV10-1 ASSETKQETQY
TRBJ2-7 15 many TRBV7-9 ASSWGLAGGGTYEQY
TRBJ1-1 13 many TRBV6-5 ASSYSLDGDTEAF
TRBJ2-1 12 many TRBV7-9 ASSLSASTGEQF
TRBJ2-3 12 many TRBV3-1 ASSPGTGADTQY
TRBJ2-7 13 NA TRBV28 ASTFGAGQGGEQY
TRBJ2-7 13 many TRBV4-1 ASSQAGTGAYEQY
TRBJ1-1 12 many TRBV20-1 SARVTGMNTEAF
TRBJ2-1 9 NA TRBV20-1 SAHRGNEQF
TRBJ1-2 15 many TRBV4-2 ASSQDSSGTGNYGYT
TRBJ2-5 13 many TRBV15 ATSRAGTRGETQY
TRBJ2-7 15 many TRBV5-1 ASSLGGLAGSSYEQY
TRBJ2-2 12 many TRBV5-1 ASSPMVETGELF
TRBJ2-1 12 many TRBV29-1 SVVLAESYNEQF
TRBJ2-7 13 many TRBV24-1 ATSDSDGDTYEQY
TRBJ1-5 12 many TRBV7-9 ASTPDSYNQPQH